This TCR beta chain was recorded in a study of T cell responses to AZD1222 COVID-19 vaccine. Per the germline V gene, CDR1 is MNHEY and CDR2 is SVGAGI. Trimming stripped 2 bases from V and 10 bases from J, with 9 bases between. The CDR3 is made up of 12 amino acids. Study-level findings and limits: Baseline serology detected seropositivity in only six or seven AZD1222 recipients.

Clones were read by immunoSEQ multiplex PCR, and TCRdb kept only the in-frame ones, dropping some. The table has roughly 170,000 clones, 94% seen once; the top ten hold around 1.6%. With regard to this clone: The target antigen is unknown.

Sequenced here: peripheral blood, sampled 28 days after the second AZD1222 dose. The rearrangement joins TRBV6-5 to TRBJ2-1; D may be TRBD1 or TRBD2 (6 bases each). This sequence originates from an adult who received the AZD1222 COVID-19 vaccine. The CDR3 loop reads CASSYRGREQFF. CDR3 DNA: TGTGCCAGCAGTTACCGGGGGCGAGAGCAGTTCTTC.